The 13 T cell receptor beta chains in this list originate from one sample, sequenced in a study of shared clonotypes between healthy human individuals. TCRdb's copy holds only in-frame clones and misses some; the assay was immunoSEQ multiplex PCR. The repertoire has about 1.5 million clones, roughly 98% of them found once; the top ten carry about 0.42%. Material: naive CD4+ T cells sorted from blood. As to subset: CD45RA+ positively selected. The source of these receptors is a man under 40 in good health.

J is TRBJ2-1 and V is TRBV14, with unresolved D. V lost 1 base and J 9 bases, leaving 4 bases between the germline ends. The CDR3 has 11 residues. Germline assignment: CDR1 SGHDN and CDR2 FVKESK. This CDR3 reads CASSQGAEQFF. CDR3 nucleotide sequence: TGTGCCAGCAGCCAAGGGGCTGAGCAGTTCTTC.

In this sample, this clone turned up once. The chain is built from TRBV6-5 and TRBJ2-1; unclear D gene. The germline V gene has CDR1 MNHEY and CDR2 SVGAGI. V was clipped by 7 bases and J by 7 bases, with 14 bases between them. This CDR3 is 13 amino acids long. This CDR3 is CASTALVGNEQFF. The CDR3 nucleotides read TGTGCCAGCACCGCTCTCGTCGGGAATGAGCAGTTCTTC.

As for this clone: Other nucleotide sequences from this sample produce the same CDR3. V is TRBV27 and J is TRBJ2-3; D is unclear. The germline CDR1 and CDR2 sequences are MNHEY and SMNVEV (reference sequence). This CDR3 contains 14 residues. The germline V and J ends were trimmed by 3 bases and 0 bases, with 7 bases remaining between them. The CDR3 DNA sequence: TGTGCCAGCAGTTTGGACCGAAGCACAGATACGCAGTATTTT. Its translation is CASSLDRSTDTQYF.

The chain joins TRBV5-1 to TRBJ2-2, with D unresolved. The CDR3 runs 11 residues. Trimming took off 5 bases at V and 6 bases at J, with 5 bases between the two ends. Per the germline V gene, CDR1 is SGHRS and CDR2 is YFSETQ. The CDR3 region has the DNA TGCGCCAGCAGAGGAGCCGGGGAGCTGTTTTTT. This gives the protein CASRGAGELFF.

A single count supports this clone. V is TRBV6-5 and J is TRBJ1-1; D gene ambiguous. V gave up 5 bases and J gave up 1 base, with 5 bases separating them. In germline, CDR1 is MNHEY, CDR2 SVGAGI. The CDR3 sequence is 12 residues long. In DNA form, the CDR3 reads TGTGCCAGCAGTGGACCGAACACTGAAGCTTTCTTT. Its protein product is CASSGPNTEAFF.

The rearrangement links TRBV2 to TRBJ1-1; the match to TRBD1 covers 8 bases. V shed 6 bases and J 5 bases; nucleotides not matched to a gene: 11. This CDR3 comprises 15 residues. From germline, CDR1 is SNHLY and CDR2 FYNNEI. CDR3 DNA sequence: TGTGCCAGCAGGGCAATGGGGGACAGGAAAACTGAAGCTTTCTTT. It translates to CASRAMGDRKTEAFF.

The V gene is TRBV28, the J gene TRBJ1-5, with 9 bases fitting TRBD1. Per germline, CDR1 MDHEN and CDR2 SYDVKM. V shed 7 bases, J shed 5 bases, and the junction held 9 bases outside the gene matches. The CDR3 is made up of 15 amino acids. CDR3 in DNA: TGTGCCAGCACACAACAGGGGGCCTTGGATCAGCCCCAGCATTTT. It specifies CASTQQGALDQPQHF.

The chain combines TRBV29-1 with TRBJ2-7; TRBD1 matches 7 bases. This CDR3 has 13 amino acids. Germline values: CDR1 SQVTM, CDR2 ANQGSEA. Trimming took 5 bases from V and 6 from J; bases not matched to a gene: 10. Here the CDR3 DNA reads TGCAGCGTTCACTCCTTGACAGGGACCGAGCAGTACTTC. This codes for CSVHSLTGTEQYF.

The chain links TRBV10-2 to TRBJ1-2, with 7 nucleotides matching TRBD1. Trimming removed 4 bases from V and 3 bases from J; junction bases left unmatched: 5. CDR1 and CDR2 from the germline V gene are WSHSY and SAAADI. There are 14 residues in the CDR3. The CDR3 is CASSANQGDYGYTF. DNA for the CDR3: TGCGCCAGCAGTGCCAACCAGGGGGACTATGGCTACACCTTC.

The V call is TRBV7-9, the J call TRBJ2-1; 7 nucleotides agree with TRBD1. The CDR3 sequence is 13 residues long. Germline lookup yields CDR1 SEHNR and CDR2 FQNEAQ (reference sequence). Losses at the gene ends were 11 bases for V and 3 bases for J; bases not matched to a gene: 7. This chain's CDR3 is CAGTGTVYNEQFF. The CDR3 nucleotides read TGTGCCGGAACCGGGACAGTCTACAATGAGCAGTTCTTC. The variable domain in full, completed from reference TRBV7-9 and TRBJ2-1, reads DTGVSQNPRHKITKRGQNVTFRCDPISEHNRLYWYRQTLGQGPEFLTYFQNEAQLEKSRLLSDRFSAERPKGSFSTLEIQRTEQGDSAMYLCAGTGTVYNEQFFGPGTRLTVL.

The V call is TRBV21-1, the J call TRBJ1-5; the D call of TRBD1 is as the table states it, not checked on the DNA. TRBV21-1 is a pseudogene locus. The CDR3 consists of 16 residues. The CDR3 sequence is CASSKKGQGSNQPQHF. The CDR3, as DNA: TGTGCCAGCAGCAAAAAAGGACAGGGAAGCAATCAGCCCCAGCATTTT.

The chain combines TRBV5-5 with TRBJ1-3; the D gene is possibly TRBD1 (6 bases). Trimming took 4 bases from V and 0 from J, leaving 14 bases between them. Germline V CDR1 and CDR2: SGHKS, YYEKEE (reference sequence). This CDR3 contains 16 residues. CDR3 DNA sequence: TGTGCCAGCAGCAGAACAGGGACAAGCTCTGGAAACACCATATATTTT. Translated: CASSRTGTSSGNTIYF. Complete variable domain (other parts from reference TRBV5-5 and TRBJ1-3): DAGVTQSPTHLIKTRGQQVTLRCSPISGHKSVSWYQQVLGQGPQFIFQYYEKEERGRGNFPDRFSARQFPNYSSELNVNALLLGDSALYLCASSRTGTSSGNTIYFGEGSWLTVV.

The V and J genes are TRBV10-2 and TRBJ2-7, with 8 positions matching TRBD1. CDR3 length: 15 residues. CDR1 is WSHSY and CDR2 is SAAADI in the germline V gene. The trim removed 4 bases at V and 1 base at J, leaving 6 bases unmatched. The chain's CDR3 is CASSGFRDRSYEQYF. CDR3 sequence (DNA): TGCGCCAGCAGTGGTTTCCGGGACAGGTCCTACGAGCAGTACTTC.